The rows below give T cell receptor beta chains drawn from one sample of a study of T cell changes during pregnancy in multiple sclerosis. Assay used: immunoSEQ multiplex PCR; TCRdb lists only in-frame clones, some missing. The sample includes 75,000 to 95,000 clones, around 93% seen only once; the top ten take roughly 2.5%. Source: peripheral blood, taken in the second trimester of pregnancy. The receptors were sampled from a female donor with multiple sclerosis, enrolled in a pregnancy study. The CDR3 runs from the conserved cysteine through the conserved F or W. D genes are given only for firm matches. Rows give clone size only sometimes, using once, few, many, or a class for an expanded clone.

>-|TRBJ2-5|-|TRBV7-2
CASSPEGGLLKTQYF
TGTGCCAGCAGCCCCGAGGGTGGGTTATTGAAGACCCAGTACTTC
>-|TRBJ1-1|-|TRBV6-5
CASSYSGSSPEAFF
TGTGCCAGCAGTTACTCAGGATCTAGTCCTGAAGCTTTCTTT
>-|TRBJ1-1|-|TRBV7-6
CASSLNGGTEAFF
TGTGCCAGCAGCTTAAACGGGGGCACTGAAGCTTTCTTT
>-|TRBJ2-1|-|TRBV15
CATSREVKGRGFF
TGTGCCACCAGCAGAGAGGTTAAGGGTCGGGGGTTCTTC
>-|TRBJ2-7|-|TRBV5-1
CASSLGETDEQYF
TGCGCCAGCAGCTTGGGGGAGACCGACGAGCAGTACTTC
>-|TRBJ1-3|-|TRBV2
CASRVDTRPDTSGNTIYF
TGTGCCAGCAGGGTTGACACAAGACCTGATACCTCTGGAAACACCATATATTTT
>-|TRBJ1-2|-|TRBV5-6
CASSLSGSPYGYTF
TGTGCCAGCAGCTTGAGCGGCAGTCCCTATGGCTACACCTTC
>-|TRBJ1-6|-|TRBV6-1
CASSQGSYNSPLHF
TGTGCCAGCAGTCAGGGATCCTATAATTCACCCCTCCACTTT
>-|TRBJ2-7|-|TRBV10-3
CATENGVPYEQYF
TGTGCCACGGAAAACGGGGTCCCCTACGAGCAGTACTTC
>-|TRBJ2-3|TRBD2|TRBV7-9
CASSPPLAGVTDTQYF
TGTGCCAGCAGCCCACCTCTAGCGGGGGTCACAGATACGCAGTATTTT
>-|TRBJ1-5|TRBD1|TRBV7-8
CASSLTGFVQPQHF
TGTGCCAGCAGCTTGACAGGGTTTGTTCAGCCCCAGCATTTT
>-|TRBJ2-2|TRBD2|TRBV11-2
CASRGLAGGHGGELFF
TGTGCCAGCAGAGGACTAGCGGGGGGCCACGGCGGGGAGCTGTTTTTT
>-|TRBJ1-3|-|TRBV21-1
CASNTILPGQRRPSGNTIYF
TGTGCCAGCAACACTATCCTTCCGGGACAGCGTAGGCCCTCTGGAAACACCATATATTTT
>once|TRBJ1-3|-|TRBV7-8
CASSPRDKNTIYF
TGTGCCAGCAGCCCCCGGGACAAAAACACCATATATTTT
>-|TRBJ2-5|TRBD2|TRBV11-2
CASSVNRGGRETQYF
TGTGCCAGCAGCGTCAACCGGGGGGGGCGGGAGACCCAGTACTTC
>-|TRBJ2-3|TRBD2|TRBV7-3
CASSLSASGGATDTQYF
TGTGCCAGCAGCTTGTCCGCTAGCGGGGGGGCCACAGATACGCAGTATTTT
>-|TRBJ1-2|-|TRBV25-1
CASSDDPRGGYTF
TGTGCCAGCAGTGATGACCCCCGGGGGGGCTACACCTTC